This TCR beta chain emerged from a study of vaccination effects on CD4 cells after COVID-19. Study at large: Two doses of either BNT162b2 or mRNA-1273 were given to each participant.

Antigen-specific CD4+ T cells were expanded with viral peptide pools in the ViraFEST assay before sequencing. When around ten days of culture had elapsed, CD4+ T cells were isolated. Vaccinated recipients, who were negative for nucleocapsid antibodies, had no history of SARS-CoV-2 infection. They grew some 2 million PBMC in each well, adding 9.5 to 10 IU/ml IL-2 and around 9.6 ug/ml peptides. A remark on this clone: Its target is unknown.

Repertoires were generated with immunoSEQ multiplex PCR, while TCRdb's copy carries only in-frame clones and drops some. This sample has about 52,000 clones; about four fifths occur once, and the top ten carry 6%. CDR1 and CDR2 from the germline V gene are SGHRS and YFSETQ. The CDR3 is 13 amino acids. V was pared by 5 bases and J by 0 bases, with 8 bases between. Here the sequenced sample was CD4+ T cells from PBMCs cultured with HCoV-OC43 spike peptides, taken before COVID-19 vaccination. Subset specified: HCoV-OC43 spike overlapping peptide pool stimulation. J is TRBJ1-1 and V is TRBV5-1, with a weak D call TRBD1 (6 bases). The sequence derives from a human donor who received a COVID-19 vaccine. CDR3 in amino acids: CASRGQLNTEAFF. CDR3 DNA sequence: TGCGCCAGCAGGGGACAACTGAACACTGAAGCTTTCTTT.